This record looks at one T cell receptor (beta chain) sequence and its context. What it binds is unknown. This specimen belongs to a study of CD8+ T cells in alopecia areata. Study outcomes and limitations: Elevated clonality characterized lesional scalp relative to normal scalp, particularly in alopecia totalis/universalis. Scalp sample sequencing also detects resident alphabeta T cells of normal skin. Researchers reported that TCR sharing among patients proved less clear than in mice, possibly HLA-linked.

RNA, once extracted, was reverse transcribed into cDNA for use as the sequencing template. The assay was immunoSEQ multiplex PCR, and TCRdb's table has in-frame clones only and misses some. The repertoire holds more than 3,500 clones, 71% seen once, with about 7% in the top ten. Deletions cut 3 bases from V and 8 bases from J, with 13 bases between. The CDR3 sequence is 13 residues long. Looked up from germline, CDR1 is PRHDT and CDR2 is FYEKMQ (reference sequence). Material: skin. This clonotype was obtained from a human donor in good health. The chain has TRBV13 and TRBJ1-1; the D gene is possibly TRBD1 (6 bases). The CDR3 nucleotides are TGTGCCAGCAGCTTGGACAGTTTAAGGGAAGCTTTCTTT. Amino acid sequence: CASSLDSLREAFF.